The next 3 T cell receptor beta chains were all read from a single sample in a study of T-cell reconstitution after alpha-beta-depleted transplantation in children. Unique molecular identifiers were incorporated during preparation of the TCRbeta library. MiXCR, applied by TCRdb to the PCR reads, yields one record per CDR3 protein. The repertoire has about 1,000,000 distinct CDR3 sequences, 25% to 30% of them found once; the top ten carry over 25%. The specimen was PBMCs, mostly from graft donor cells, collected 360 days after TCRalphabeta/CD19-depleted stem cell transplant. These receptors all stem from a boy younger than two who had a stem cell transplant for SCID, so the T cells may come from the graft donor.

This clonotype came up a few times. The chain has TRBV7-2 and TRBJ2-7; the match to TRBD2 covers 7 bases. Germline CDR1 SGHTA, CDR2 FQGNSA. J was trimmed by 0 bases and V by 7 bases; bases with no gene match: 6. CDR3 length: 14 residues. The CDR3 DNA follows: TGTGCCAGCACCCTGGGGGGGAACTCCTACGAGCAGTACTTC. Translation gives CASTLGGNSYEQYF.

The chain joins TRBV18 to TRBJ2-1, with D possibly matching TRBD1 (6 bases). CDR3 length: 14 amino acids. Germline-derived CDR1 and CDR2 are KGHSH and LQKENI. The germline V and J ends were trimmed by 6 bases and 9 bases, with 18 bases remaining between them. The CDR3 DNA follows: TGTGCCAGCTCGTCCCAGGGGAGTGGGAGTGAGCAGTTCTTC. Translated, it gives CASSSQGSGSEQFF. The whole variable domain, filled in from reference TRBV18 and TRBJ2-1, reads NAGVMQNPRHLVRRRGQEARLRCSPMKGHSHVYWYRQLPEEGLKFMVYLQKENIIDESGMPKERFSAEFPKEGPSILRIQQVVRGDSAAYFCASSSQGSGSEQFFGPGTRLTVL.

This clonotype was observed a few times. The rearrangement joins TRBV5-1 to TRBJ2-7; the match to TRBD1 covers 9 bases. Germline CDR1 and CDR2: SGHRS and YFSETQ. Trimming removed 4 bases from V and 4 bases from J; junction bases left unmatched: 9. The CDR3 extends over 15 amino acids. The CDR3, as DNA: TGCGCCAGCAGCCTGGACAGGGGTGAAGTGTACGAGCAGTACTTC. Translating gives CASSLDRGEVYEQYF.